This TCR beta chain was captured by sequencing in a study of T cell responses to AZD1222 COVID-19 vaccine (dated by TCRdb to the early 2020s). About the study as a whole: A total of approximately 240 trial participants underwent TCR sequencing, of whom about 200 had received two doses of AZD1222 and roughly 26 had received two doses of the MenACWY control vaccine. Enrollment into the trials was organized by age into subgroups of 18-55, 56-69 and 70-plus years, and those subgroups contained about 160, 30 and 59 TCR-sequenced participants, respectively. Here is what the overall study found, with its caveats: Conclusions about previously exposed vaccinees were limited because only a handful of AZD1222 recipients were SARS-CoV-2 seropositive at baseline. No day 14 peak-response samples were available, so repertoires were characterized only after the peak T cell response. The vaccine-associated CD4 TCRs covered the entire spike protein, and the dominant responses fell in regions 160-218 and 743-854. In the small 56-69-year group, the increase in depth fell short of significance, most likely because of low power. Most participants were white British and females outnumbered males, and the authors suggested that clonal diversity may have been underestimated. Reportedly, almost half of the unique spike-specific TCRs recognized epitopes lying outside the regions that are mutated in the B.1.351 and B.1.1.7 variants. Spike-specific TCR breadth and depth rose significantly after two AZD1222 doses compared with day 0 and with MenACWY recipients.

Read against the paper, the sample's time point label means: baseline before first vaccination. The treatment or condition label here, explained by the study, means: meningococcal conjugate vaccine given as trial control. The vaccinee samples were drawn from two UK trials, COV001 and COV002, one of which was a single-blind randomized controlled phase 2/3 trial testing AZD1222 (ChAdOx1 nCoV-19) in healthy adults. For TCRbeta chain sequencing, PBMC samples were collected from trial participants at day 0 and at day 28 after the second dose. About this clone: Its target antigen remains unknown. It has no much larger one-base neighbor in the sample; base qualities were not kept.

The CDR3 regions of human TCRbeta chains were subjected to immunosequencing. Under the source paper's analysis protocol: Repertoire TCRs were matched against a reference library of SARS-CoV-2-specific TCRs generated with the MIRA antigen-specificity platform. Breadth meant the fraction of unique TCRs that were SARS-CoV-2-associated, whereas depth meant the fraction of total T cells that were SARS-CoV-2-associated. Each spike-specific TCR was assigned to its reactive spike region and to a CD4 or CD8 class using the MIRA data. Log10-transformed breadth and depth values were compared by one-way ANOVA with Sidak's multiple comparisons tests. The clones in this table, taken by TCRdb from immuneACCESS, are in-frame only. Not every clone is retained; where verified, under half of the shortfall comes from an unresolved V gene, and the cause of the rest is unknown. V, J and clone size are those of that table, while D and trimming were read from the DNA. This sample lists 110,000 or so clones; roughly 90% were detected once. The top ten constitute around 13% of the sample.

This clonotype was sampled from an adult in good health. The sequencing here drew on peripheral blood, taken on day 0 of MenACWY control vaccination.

The sequence in DNA is TGTGCCAGCAGCCAAGCTATGGGGAACCCTGAAAAACTGTTTTTT. The translation is CASSQAMGNPEKLFF. The V and J segments used are TRBV4-2 and TRBJ1-4; the D segment cannot be called with confidence. The CDR3 covers 15 residues, taking in both the cysteine and the phenylalanine. The CDR3 DNA has 45 bases and is translated from base 1. As encoded in the germline V gene, CDR1 is LGHNA while CDR2 is YNFKEQ. V gives up 1 base and J gives up 7 bases, and the segment between their germline ends measures 13 bases.